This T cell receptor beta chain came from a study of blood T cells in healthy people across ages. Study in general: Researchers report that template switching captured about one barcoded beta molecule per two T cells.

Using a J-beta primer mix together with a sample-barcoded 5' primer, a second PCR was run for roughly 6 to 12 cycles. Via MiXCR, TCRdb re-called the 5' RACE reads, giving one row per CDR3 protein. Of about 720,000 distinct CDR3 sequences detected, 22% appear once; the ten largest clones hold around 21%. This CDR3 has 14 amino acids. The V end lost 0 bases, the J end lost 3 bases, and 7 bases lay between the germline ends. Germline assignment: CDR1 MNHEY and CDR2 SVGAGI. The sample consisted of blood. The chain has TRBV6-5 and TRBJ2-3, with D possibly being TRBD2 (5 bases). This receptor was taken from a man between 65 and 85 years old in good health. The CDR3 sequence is CASSYSRVTDTQYF. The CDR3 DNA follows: TGTGCCAGCAGTTACTCGAGGGTGACAGATACGCAGTATTTT.